This entry lists 28 T cell receptor beta chains sequenced from one sample in a study of human T cells and chemical hapten exposure. Regarding time point: pre-sensitization, week 0. As for treatment: therapeutic diphenylcyclopropenone sensitization with weekly scalp DPC. TCRdb redid the calling of the RACE reads with MiXCR, one entry per CDR3 protein. The sample has 80,000 to 100,000 distinct CDR3 sequences, around 10% seen once. The sequences come from whole blood, collected in connection with sensitization to the hapten diphenylcyclopropenone (DPC). The origin of the receptors is a woman in her thirties or forties with alopecia areata. Some clones in this sample may be carry-over from other donors' samples.

This clonotype was detected many times. The chain is built from TRBV5-5 and TRBJ1-5; D call uncertain. Germline V gene sequence: CDR1 SGHKS, CDR2 YYEKEE (reference sequence). V shed 4 bases and J shed 6 bases, with 11 bases lying between them. This CDR3 comprises 13 residues. The CDR3 here is CASSKGGSQPQHF. In nucleotides, the CDR3 is TGTGCCAGCAGCAAGGGAGGCAGTCAGCCCCAGCATTTT.

This chain links TRBV14 with TRBJ2-1; D uncertain. This CDR3 spans 12 amino acids. Trimming took off 1 base at V and 10 bases at J, with 8 bases between the two ends. The germline gives CDR1 SGHDN, CDR2 FVKESK. CDR3 bases: TGTGCCAGCAGCCAAGCCGTGCGGGAGCAGTTCTTC. Amino acids: CASSQAVREQFF.

The table lists this clonotype with many counts. V usage is TRBV4-2 and J usage is TRBJ1-2; D possibly corresponds to TRBD1 (6 bases). Per the germline V gene, CDR1 is LGHNA and CDR2 is YNFKEQ. The CDR3 is 21 residues long. V lost 4 bases and J lost 2, with 32 bases in between. This CDR3 is CASSPTIRRGPTSEVNYGYTF. The DNA for the CDR3 is TGTGCCAGCAGCCCGACTATAAGACGGGGGCCCACCTCTGAAGTGAACTATGGCTACACCTTC.

Notes on this clonotype: A much larger clone is a single base away; this may be a read error. The chain is built from TRBV5-6 and TRBJ1-2; 9 bases align to TRBD1. Germline V gene sequence: CDR1 SGHDT, CDR2 YYEEEE. This CDR3 spans 19 amino acids. The V gene end was trimmed by 2 bases and the J gene end by 5 bases; junction bases not matched to a gene: 19. The CDR3 sequence is CASSFAVTGGRGPFYGYTF. The CDR3 DNA reads as TGTGCCAGCAGCTTTGCGGTAACAGGGGGCCGAGGCCCTTTTTATGGCTACACCTTC.

In its sample, this clonotype was seen a few times. The V and J genes are TRBV21-1 and TRBJ2-1; the DNA was not used to check the table's D call, TRBD1. TRBV21-1 is tagged as a pseudogene. The length of the CDR3 is 17 residues. The CDR3 loop reads CASSLTRQVDIDNEQFF. The CDR3 DNA reads TGTGCCAGCAGTTTAACGAGACAGGTTGATATAGACAATGAGCAGTTCTTC.

This clonotype was seen only a few times. The chain recombines TRBV7-2 with TRBJ1-1; possible D gene TRBD1, 5 bases. The CDR3 contains 14 residues. Trimming stripped 5 bases from V and 5 bases from J, with 15 bases between. The V gene's germline CDR1 is SGHTA and CDR2 FQGNSA. CDR3 coding DNA: TGTGCCAGCAGCCCACGGGGGAGGGATACTGAAGCTTTCTTT. Its translation is CASSPRGRDTEAFF.

The chain combines TRBV7-8 with TRBJ2-3; TRBD1 is a possible D gene (6 bases). Germline V CDR1 and CDR2: SGHVS, FQNEAQ. This CDR3 comprises 15 residues. V was shortened by 5 bases and J by 5 bases, with 17 bases between the two germline ends. This CDR3 is CASSPTGAFRDTQYF. The CDR3, as DNA: TGTGCCAGCAGCCCGACAGGAGCCTTTAGAGATACGCAGTATTTT.

This clonotype has a handful of counts. The chain combines TRBV5-5 with TRBJ2-1; 10 nucleotides align to TRBD1. V was pared by 0 bases and J by 5 bases, with 5 bases of the junction left unmatched. Looked up from germline, CDR1 is SGHKS and CDR2 is YYEKEE (reference sequence). This CDR3 region has 16 residues. The CDR3 nucleotides are TGTGCCAGCAGCTTGGGTACGGGACAGGGGAACAATGAGCAGTTCTTC. This codes for CASSLGTGQGNNEQFF.

The chain recombines TRBV28 with TRBJ2-1; D tentatively fits TRBD1 or TRBD2 (7 bases each). This CDR3 has 17 residues. Per germline, CDR1 MDHEN and CDR2 SYDVKM. The V and J ends lost 5 bases and 2 bases respectively, with 19 bases between them. CDR3 protein: CASSQPVGRGPYNEQFF. The DNA for the CDR3 is TGTGCCAGCAGTCAACCGGTGGGGAGGGGGCCCTACAATGAGCAGTTCTTC.

This clonotype came up a few times. The rearrangement joins TRBV6-1 to TRBJ1-1; D perhaps matches TRBD1 (6 bases). With 5 bases removed from V and 3 bases from J, the gap between germline ends came to 16 bases. This CDR3 has 15 residues. In germline, CDR1 is MNHNS, CDR2 SASEGT. The CDR3 here is CASSRQARKDTEAFF. The CDR3 DNA sequence: TGTGCCAGCAGTCGACAGGCCCGAAAGGACACTGAAGCTTTCTTT.

As for this clonotype: Relative to the germline gene, one junction end is altered; a read error may explain this. The CDR3 protein is CSTGWTPYNGQFF. The CDR3 DNA reads TGCAGCACCGGGTGGACCCCCTACAATGGGCAGTTCTTC. The chain combines TRBV29-1 with TRBJ2-1; the D is unclear. The CDR3 spans 13 residues. Germline V gene data show CDR1 as SQVTM and CDR2 as ANQGSEA.

This chain uses TRBV6-2 or TRBV6-3 with TRBJ1-5; TRBD1 is a possible D gene (5 bases). Germline CDR1 is MNHEY and CDR2 is SVGEGT. V dropped 2 bases and J dropped 0 bases, with 14 bases sitting between them. The CDR3 is made up of 17 amino acids. CDR3 residues: CASSYGDLSYSNQPQHF. CDR3 DNA: TGTGCCAGCAGTTACGGGGACTTGAGTTATAGCAATCAGCCCCAGCATTTT.

This clonotype turned up a few times. V and J are TRBV7-9 and TRBJ2-7, with D possibly matching TRBD1 (6 bases). Germline V gene data show CDR1 as SEHNR and CDR2 as FQNEAQ (reference sequence). V lost 5 bases, J lost 1 base, and 15 bases lay in between. The CDR3 sequence is 15 residues long. The CDR3 region is CASSQKGGLSYEQYF. The CDR3 nucleotides read TGTGCCAGCAGCCAGAAAGGGGGATTATCCTACGAGCAGTACTTC.

This clonotype showed up many times. The chain combines TRBV20-1 with TRBJ2-1, with D possibly TRBD2 on 5 matching bases. This CDR3 comprises 13 residues. The V end was cut by 1 base, the J end by 8 bases, with 12 bases between. Germline V gene data show CDR1 as DFQATT and CDR2 as SNEGSKA (reference sequence). The CDR3 bases are TGCAGTGCTAGAGGGACTCCTACGGATGAGCAGTTCTTC. Translation gives CSARGTPTDEQFF.

In this sample, this clonotype turned up once. This sequence joins TRBV20-1 and TRBJ1-1; the D gene is possibly TRBD1 (6 bases). Germline loops: CDR1 DFQATT, CDR2 SNEGSKA (reference sequence). The CDR3 contains 14 residues. The V and J ends lost 4 bases and 4 bases respectively, with 16 bases between them. The CDR3 region is CSATLTGGRTEAFF. CDR3 sequence (DNA): TGCAGTGCTACCCTTACGGGGGGCCGCACTGAAGCTTTCTTT.

The chain is built from TRBV9 and TRBJ2-2; 8 nucleotides match TRBD2. From germline, CDR1 is SGDLS and CDR2 YYNGEE. J lost 6 bases, V lost 1 base, and 5 bases had no gene match. This CDR3 is built from 15 residues. CDR3 nucleotide sequence: TGTGCCAGCAGCGTAACTAGCGGCGATCCCGGGGAGCTGTTTTTT. Its translation: CASSVTSGDPGELFF.

This clonotype turned up a few times. The V gene is TRBV14, the J gene TRBJ1-2, with 7 positions matching TRBD1. Germline lookup yields CDR1 SGHDN and CDR2 FVKESK. Trimming removed 3 bases from V and 4 bases from J; junction bases left unmatched: 8. There are 15 residues in the CDR3. CDR3 protein: CASSQTVQGGYGYTF. The CDR3 DNA follows: TGTGCCAGCAGCCAGACGGTCCAGGGGGGCTATGGCTACACCTTC.

The rearrangement joins TRBV7-2 to TRBJ2-7, with 9 bases lining up with TRBD2. This CDR3 has 16 residues. Germline loops: CDR1 SGHTA, CDR2 FQGNSA. With V trimmed by 2 bases and J by 3 bases, 8 bases remained unmatched. CDR3 sequence (DNA): TGTGCCAGCAGCTTATCCTCTAGCGGGGCAGTCTACGAGCAGTACTTC. Translation gives CASSLSSSGAVYEQYF. The full variable domain, rest sourced from reference TRBV7-2 and TRBJ2-7, is GAGVSQSPSNKVTEKGKDVELRCDPISGHTALYWYRQSLGQGLEFLIYFQGNSAPDKSGLPSDRFSAERTGGSVSTLTIQRTQQEDSAVYLCASSLSSSGAVYEQYFGPGTRLTVT.

This clonotype was seen repeatedly, ten times or more. The chain links TRBV7-9 to TRBJ2-7; 8 bases line up with TRBD1. V lost 4 bases and J lost 11; bases outside the gene matches: 4. Germline assignment: CDR1 SEHNR and CDR2 FQNEAQ (reference sequence). This CDR3 has 11 residues. The CDR3 loop reads CASSSQGVEYF. The CDR3 coding sequence is TGTGCCAGCAGCTCACAGGGGGTAGAGTACTTC.

The chain is built from TRBV4-1 and TRBJ2-2, with D possibly being TRBD1 (6 bases). The CDR3 has 15 residues. The germline V gene has CDR1 MGHRA and CDR2 YSYEKL. Trimming stripped 3 bases from V and 4 bases from J, with 12 bases between. The CDR3: CASSQGAGRTGELFF. DNA for the CDR3: TGCGCCAGCAGCCAGGGGGCAGGGCGCACCGGGGAGCTGTTTTTT.

The chain combines TRBV4-1 with TRBJ2-1; D is unclear. Trimming took 0 bases from V and 4 from J, leaving 16 bases between them. The CDR3 covers 17 residues. Germline values: CDR1 MGHRA, CDR2 YSYEKL. CDR3 amino acids: CASSQDNTEWAYNEQFF. The CDR3 region has the DNA TGCGCCAGCAGCCAAGACAACACGGAATGGGCTTACAATGAGCAGTTCTTC.

The chain joins TRBV11-2 to TRBJ2-1, with a weak D call TRBD1 (6 bases). The CDR3 runs 16 residues. Germline lookup yields CDR1 SGHAT and CDR2 FQNNGV. Trimming stripped 5 bases from V and 0 bases from J, with 14 bases between. CDR3 DNA sequence: TGTGCCAGCAGCACCTGGACAGCTAGCTCCTACAATGAGCAGTTCTTC. It codes for CASSTWTASSYNEQFF.

This clonotype showed up just a few times. The CDR3 DNA is TGTGCCATCAGGCGGGACACGCAGGCGAACACTGAAGCTTTCTTT. The encoded protein is CAIRRDTQANTEAFF. This sequence joins TRBV10-3 and TRBJ1-1; tentative D call: TRBD1 (6 bases). Germline CDR1 is ENHRY and CDR2 is SYGVKD. The CDR3 spans 15 residues. Trimming cost V 6 bases and J 1 base, with 15 bases left between them.

The chain links TRBV27 to TRBJ1-1, with 7 positions matching TRBD1. CDR1 and CDR2 (germline): MNHEY, SMNVEV (reference sequence). V dropped 2 bases and J dropped 0; count of bases not matched to a gene: 9. This CDR3 spans 17 amino acids. In DNA form, the CDR3 reads TGTGCCAGCAGTTTAGGAGGCCCGGACAGGATGAACACTGAAGCTTTCTTT. It codes for CASSLGGPDRMNTEAFF.

Only a few counts were recorded for this clonotype. J is TRBJ2-3 and V is TRBV15, with TRBD2 identical over 7 bases. CDR3 length: 14 amino acids. The germline CDR1 and CDR2 sequences are LNHNV and YYDKDF (reference sequence). The V segment lost 7 bases and the J segment 7 bases; nucleotides outside the gene matches: 11. The CDR3 sequence: CATTLGRGVNTQYF. The CDR3 coding sequence is TGTGCCACCACCCTCGGCCGGGGGGTAAATACGCAGTATTTT.

This clonotype appeared a few times. V gene TRBV29-1 combines with J gene TRBJ1-2; D gene unclear. This CDR3 comprises 12 residues. V dropped 4 bases and J dropped 4 bases, with 10 bases sitting between them. Germline V gene data show CDR1 as SQVTM and CDR2 as ANQGSEA. In DNA form, the CDR3 reads TGCAGCGTTGTTATGCAGTCCTATGGCTACACCTTC. This gives the protein CSVVMQSYGYTF.

This clonotype occurred many times. The chain is built from TRBV28 and TRBJ2-7; D call uncertain. Trimming took 10 bases from V and 3 from J, leaving 10 bases between them. The germline V gene encodes CDR1 MDHEN and CDR2 SYDVKM. The CDR3 is 11 amino acids. The CDR3 region has the DNA TGTGCCACCCGCGGCGGCTACGAGCAGTACTTC. Protein sequence: CATRGGYEQYF.

V usage is TRBV4-2 and J usage is TRBJ1-1; D not certain. Trimming removed 1 base at V and 0 bases at J, with 6 bases between. This CDR3 is built from 14 residues. The germline gives CDR1 LGHNA, CDR2 YNFKEQ. CDR3 nucleotide sequence: TGTGCCAGCAGCCAAGGGACCTTGAACACTGAAGCTTTCTTT. It specifies CASSQGTLNTEAFF.